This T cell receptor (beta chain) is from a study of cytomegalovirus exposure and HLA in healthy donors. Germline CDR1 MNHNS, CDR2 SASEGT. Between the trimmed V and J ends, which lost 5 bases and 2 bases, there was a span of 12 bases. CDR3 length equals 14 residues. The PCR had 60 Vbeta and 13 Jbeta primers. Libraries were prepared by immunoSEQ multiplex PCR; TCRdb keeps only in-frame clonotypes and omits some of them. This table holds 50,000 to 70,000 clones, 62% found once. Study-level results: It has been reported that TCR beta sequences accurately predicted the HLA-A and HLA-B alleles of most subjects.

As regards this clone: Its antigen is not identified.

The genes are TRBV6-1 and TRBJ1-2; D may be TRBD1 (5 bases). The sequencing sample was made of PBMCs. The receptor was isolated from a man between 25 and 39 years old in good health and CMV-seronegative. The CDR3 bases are TGTGCCAGCAGTACAGGACCACAGAACTATGGCTACACCTTC. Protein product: CASSTGPQNYGYTF.